Listed here are 21 T cell receptor beta chains from one sample, sequenced in a study of shared clonotypes between healthy human individuals. The table came from immunoSEQ multiplex PCR; TCRdb's copy has only in-frame clones and leaves some out. Among about 2.3 million clones listed, less than 95% were seen once. Source material: naive CD4+ T cells from PBMCs. The subset denotes: CD45RA+ positively selected. These receptors were taken from a man between 18 and 29 years old in good health. Some clones in this sample may be carry-over from other donors' samples.

This sequence joins TRBV19 and TRBJ2-5; D is undetermined. The germline gives CDR1 LNHDA, CDR2 SQIVND (reference sequence). This CDR3 has 13 residues. V was pared by 5 bases and J by 3 bases, with 10 bases between. This chain's CDR3 is CASSSGREETQYF. For the CDR3, the DNA is TGTGCCAGTAGTTCCGGACGAGAAGAGACCCAGTACTTC.

This clone turned up a few times. Other DNA sequences in the same sample also yield this CDR3. The rearrangement links TRBV5-1 to TRBJ1-1, with 8 bases that match TRBD1. The V gene's germline CDR1 is SGHRS and CDR2 YFSETQ. V dropped 4 bases and J dropped 1; count of bases not matched to a gene: 6. The CDR3 loop spans 15 amino acids. As DNA, the CDR3 is TGCGCCAGCAGCCCGACAGGGGTGGGGAACACTGAAGCTTTCTTT. This translates into CASSPTGVGNTEAFF.

J is TRBJ2-2 and V is TRBV19; 7 bases match TRBD1. Trimming removed 6 bases from V and 4 bases from J; junction bases left unmatched: 8. The CDR3 length is 15 residues. From germline, CDR1 is LNHDA and CDR2 SQIVND (reference sequence). The chain's CDR3 is CASRSQGWGTGELFF. The CDR3 DNA reads TGTGCCAGTAGGTCACAGGGGTGGGGCACCGGGGAGCTGTTTTTT. The whole variable domain, remainder taken from reference TRBV19 and TRBJ2-2, is DGGITQSPKYLFRKEGQNVTLSCEQNLNHDAMYWYRQDPGQGLRLIYYSQIVNDFQKGDIAEGYSVSREKKESFPLTVTSAQKNPTAFYLCASRSQGWGTGELFFGEGSRLTVL.

J is TRBJ1-4 and V is TRBV10-3; weak D call: TRBD1 (5 bases). Trimming took off 3 bases at V and 3 bases at J, with 11 bases between the two ends. From germline, CDR1 is ENHRY and CDR2 SYGVKD. The CDR3 has 15 amino acids. The CDR3 loop reads CAISEVGGANEKLFF. The DNA of the CDR3 is TGTGCCATCAGTGAAGTCGGGGGGGCTAATGAAAAACTGTTTTTT.

This rearrangement joins TRBV7-2 to TRBJ2-6, with 8 bases that match TRBD1. J was trimmed by 0 bases and V by 1 base; bases with no gene match: 2. This CDR3 spans 17 amino acids. CDR1 and CDR2 from the germline V gene are SGHTA and FQGNSA. The CDR3 reads CASSLGTGLSGANVLTF. Written as DNA, the CDR3 is TGTGCCAGCAGCTTAGGGACAGGGCTCTCTGGGGCCAACGTCCTGACTTTC.

This rearrangement joins TRBV29-1 to TRBJ2-3, with D unresolved. Looked up from germline, CDR1 is SQVTM and CDR2 is ANQGSEA. The CDR3 has 12 amino acids. V gave up 1 base and J gave up 2 bases, with 4 bases separating them. CDR3 region: CSVEGHTDTQYF. DNA of the CDR3: TGCAGCGTTGAAGGTCACACAGATACGCAGTATTTT.

The rearrangement links TRBV27 to TRBJ1-1, with TRBD1 matching 10 bases. This CDR3 comprises 14 residues. Germline-derived CDR1 and CDR2 are MNHEY and SMNVEV (reference sequence). After removal of 3 bases from V and 4 bases from J, the junction contained 2 bases not matched to a gene. CDR3 coding DNA: TGTGCCAGCAGTTTTGGACAGGGGGTCACTGAAGCTTTCTTT. It translates to CASSFGQGVTEAFF.

About this clone: Other DNA sequences from this sample encode an identical CDR3 as well. The V and J genes are TRBV25-1 and TRBJ2-3, with D possibly TRBD1 on 5 matching bases. V dropped 5 bases and J dropped 3 bases, with 6 bases sitting between them. CDR1 is MGHDK, CDR2 SYGVNS, per germline. The CDR3 loop spans 12 amino acids. CDR3 in amino acids: CASSKGTDTQYF. In nucleotides, the CDR3 is TGTGCCAGCAGTAAGGGGACAGATACGCAGTATTTT.

The gene calls are TRBV28 and TRBJ1-4; 7 bases are shared with TRBD1. CDR1 and CDR2 from the germline V gene are MDHEN and SYDVKM. The CDR3 spans 14 residues. V gave up 6 bases and J gave up 8 bases; unmatched junction bases: 9. The CDR3, as DNA: TGTGCCAGCAGAACCAGGGGGGGCGGAGAAAAACTGTTTTTT. Translation: CASRTRGGGEKLFF.

V usage is TRBV7-8 and J usage is TRBJ2-7; the D gene is possibly TRBD1 (9 bases). This CDR3 has 17 residues. Germline lookup yields CDR1 SGHVS and CDR2 FQNEAQ. V lost 1 base and J 3 bases, leaving 19 bases between the germline ends. The CDR3 loop is CASSLVTGGTGIYEQYF. In DNA form, the CDR3 reads TGTGCCAGCAGCTTAGTAACGGGGGGGACAGGGATCTACGAGCAGTACTTC.

V usage is TRBV28 and J usage is TRBJ2-2; D perhaps matches TRBD2 (5 bases). V was pared by 2 bases and J by 11 bases, with 9 bases between. The CDR3 totals 12 residues. CDR1 is MDHEN, CDR2 SYDVKM, per germline. CDR3 DNA sequence: TGTGCCAGCAGTTTAGCTGGGAGAGAGCTGTTTTTT. Translated: CASSLAGRELFF.

The chain has TRBV28 and TRBJ1-1; weak D call: TRBD1 (6 bases). Germline V gene lookup returns CDR1 MDHEN and CDR2 SYDVKM. The CDR3 runs to 14 residues. V lost 5 bases, J lost 5 bases, and 15 bases lay in between. The CDR3 reads CASSPPKGETEAFF. The CDR3 DNA is TGTGCCAGCAGTCCCCCAAAGGGGGAAACTGAAGCTTTCTTT.

The genes are TRBV7-9 and TRBJ2-7; D is perhaps TRBD1 (5 bases). The germline CDR1 and CDR2 sequences are SEHNR and FQNEAQ (reference sequence). The CDR3 totals 14 residues. Trimming removed 2 bases at V and 7 bases at J, with 15 bases between. The chain's CDR3 is CASSLPLTDGEQYF. CDR3 bases: TGTGCCAGCAGCTTACCCCTGACAGACGGGGAGCAGTACTTC.

The rearrangement uses TRBV28 and TRBJ2-7, with TRBD2 as a possible D gene (5 bases). This CDR3 comprises 14 residues. V lost 5 bases to trimming and J lost 2 bases, with 13 bases between them. Germline V gene sequence: CDR1 MDHEN, CDR2 SYDVKM. DNA for the CDR3: TGTGCCAGCAGTCCCGGGAACACACCCTACGAGCAGTACTTC. Its translation: CASSPGNTPYEQYF.

The chain recombines TRBV5-4 with TRBJ1-3, with TRBD1 matching over 8 bases. The V gene end was trimmed by 0 bases and the J gene end by 4 bases; junction bases not matched to a gene: 6. The germline V gene encodes CDR1 SGHNT and CDR2 YYREEE (reference sequence). The CDR3 length is 16 residues. This CDR3 is CASSLDQGARGNTIYF. CDR3 bases: TGTGCCAGCAGCTTGGATCAGGGGGCGAGAGGAAACACCATATATTTT.

The chain is built from TRBV21-1 and TRBJ2-7; TRBD1, as called in the table, went unchecked against the DNA. TRBV21-1 is termed a pseudogene. This CDR3 contains 15 residues. The CDR3 protein is CASSKDWQESYEQYF. The CDR3, as DNA: TGTGCCAGCAGCAAAGATTGGCAGGAATCCTACGAGCAGTACTTC.

On this clone itself: In the same sample, other DNA sequences code for this CDR3. The chain employs TRBV5-4 and TRBJ2-3; D perhaps matches TRBD2 (5 bases). V shed 0 bases and J shed 6 bases, with 11 bases lying between them. Germline-derived CDR1 and CDR2 are SGHNT and YYREEE (reference sequence). The CDR3 loop spans 14 amino acids. The CDR3 spells CASSLGGSGDTQYF. CDR3 nucleotide sequence: TGTGCCAGCAGCTTGGGAGGGAGTGGGGATACGCAGTATTTT.

The J gene is TRBJ2-1, the V gene TRBV11-2; D unclear. Looked up from germline, CDR1 is SGHAT and CDR2 is FQNNGV. With 5 bases removed from V and 0 bases from J, the gap between germline ends came to 8 bases. The CDR3 has 14 amino acids. The CDR3 DNA reads TGTGCCAGCAGCCCGGGCCGCTCCTACAATGAGCAGTTCTTC. This encodes CASSPGRSYNEQFF.

The V and J genes are TRBV2 and TRBJ2-7, with D tentatively TRBD2 (6 bases). Germline CDR1 SNHLY, CDR2 FYNNEI. The length of the CDR3 is 12 residues. V lost 7 bases and J lost 4, with 11 bases in between. The CDR3 region is CASKGRSYEQYF. The CDR3 coding sequence is TGTGCCAGCAAGGGGAGGTCTTACGAGCAGTACTTC.

This chain links TRBV5-5 with TRBJ2-5; 12 bases line up with TRBD2. CDR3 length: 15 amino acids. J gave up 9 bases and V 4 bases, and 10 bases lay outside the gene matches. Germline V lookup: CDR1 SGHKS, CDR2 YYEKEE (reference sequence). The CDR3, as DNA: TGTGCCAGCAGCCTCGGACTAGCGGGGCTTTGGGCCCAGTACTTC. Translation gives CASSLGLAGLWAQYF.

V is TRBV29-1 and J is TRBJ2-1; D not certain. Per the germline V gene, CDR1 is SQVTM and CDR2 is ANQGSEA. The germline V and J ends were trimmed by 4 bases and 3 bases, with 16 bases remaining between them. The CDR3 has 15 residues. The CDR3 spells CSVVAQQTIYNEQFF. The CDR3 coding sequence is TGCAGCGTTGTAGCACAACAAACGATCTACAATGAGCAGTTCTTC.